This T cell receptor (beta chain) comes out of a study of blood T cell repertoires in COVID-19. Study as a whole: The study drew acute and convalescent COVID-19 samples from the United States, Italy and Spain.

The assay was immunoSEQ multiplex PCR, and TCRdb's table has in-frame clones only and misses some. Altogether 70,000 to 95,000 clones are present, 91% being singletons, with the ten largest covering just over 2.5%. The germline V gene has CDR1 SGHNT and CDR2 YYREEE (reference sequence). Trimming removed 2 bases from V and 3 bases from J; junction bases left unmatched: 4. The CDR3 is 14 residues long. The chain recombines TRBV5-4 with TRBJ2-5, with TRBD1 matching 7 bases. The sample was peripheral blood. The receptor was isolated from a man aged 50 or older with COVID-19, enrolled during active disease. The CDR3 sequence is CASSFQGTEETQYF. CDR3 nucleotide sequence: TGTGCCAGCAGCTTTCAGGGGACAGAAGAGACCCAGTACTTC.